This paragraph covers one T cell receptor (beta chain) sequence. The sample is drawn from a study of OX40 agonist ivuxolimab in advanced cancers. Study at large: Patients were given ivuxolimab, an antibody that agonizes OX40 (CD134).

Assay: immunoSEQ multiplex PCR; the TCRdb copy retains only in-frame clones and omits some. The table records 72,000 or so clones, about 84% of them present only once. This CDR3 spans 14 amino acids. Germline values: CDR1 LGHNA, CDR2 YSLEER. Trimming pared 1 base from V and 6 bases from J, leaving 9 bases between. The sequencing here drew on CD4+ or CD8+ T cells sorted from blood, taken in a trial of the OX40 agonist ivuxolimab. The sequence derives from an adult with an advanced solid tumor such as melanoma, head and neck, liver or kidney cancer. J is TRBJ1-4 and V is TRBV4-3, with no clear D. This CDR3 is CASSQADRDEKLFF. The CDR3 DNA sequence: TGCGCCAGCAGCCAAGCCGATCGGGATGAAAAACTGTTTTTT.